The 24 T cell receptor beta chains reported below all come from one sample, sequenced in a study of graft-versus-host responses after intestinal transplantation. Co-plating was performed using roughly 200,000 CFSE-labeled responder cells and roughly 200,000 irradiated, violet-dye-labeled stimulator cells. Assay used: immunoSEQ multiplex PCR; TCRdb lists only in-frame clones, some missing. The data hold roughly 13,000 clones, with about two fifths observed a single time. The sample here was alloreactive CD8+ T cells from a mixed lymphocyte reaction culture, taken before intestinal transplant. Regarding subset: CFSE-low proliferating T cells sorted from approximately 6-day pre-transplant mixed lymphocyte reaction (GvH or HvG direction). The receptors come from a human patient who received an intestinal transplant.

This clone appeared a single time. The genes are TRBV29-1 and TRBJ2-1; D uncertain. Germline values: CDR1 SQVTM, CDR2 ANQGSEA. The V end lost 5 bases, the J end lost 0 bases, and 8 bases lay between the germline ends. The length of the CDR3 is 13 residues. The CDR3 is CSVSDSSYNEQFF. In DNA form, the CDR3 reads TGCAGCGTTTCCGATAGCTCCTACAATGAGCAGTTCTTC.

This clone was seen a few times. The chain employs TRBV1 and TRBJ2-5; the tabulated D call, TRBD2, remains unverified against the DNA. TRBV1 is recorded as a pseudogene. The CDR3 loop spans 17 amino acids. CDR3 coding DNA: TGCACCAGCAGCCAACTAGCGGGAGGGCCAAAGGAAGAGACCCAGTACTTC. Its protein product is CTSSQLAGGPKEETQYF.

The chain is built from TRBV29-1 and TRBJ2-7, with TRBD1 matching 7 bases. Germline CDR1 reads SQVTM; CDR2 reads ANQGSEA. The CDR3 is 15 amino acids. V was clipped by 0 bases and J by 2 bases; unmatched bases: 7. The CDR3 reads CSVEDRGQVTYEQYF. CDR3 nucleotides: TGCAGCGTTGAAGATCGAGGACAGGTCACCTACGAGCAGTACTTC.

V and J are TRBV30 and TRBJ1-2; a possible D gene is TRBD1 (6 bases). V lost 0 bases to trimming and J lost 4 bases, with 12 bases between them. The germline CDR1 and CDR2 sequences are GTSNPN and SVGIG (reference sequence). The length of the CDR3 is 14 residues. CDR3: CAWSVGTTSYGYTF. The CDR3 DNA follows: TGTGCCTGGAGTGTAGGGACAACCAGCTATGGCTACACCTTC.

The sample holds a few counts of this clone. The rearrangement uses TRBV6-1 and TRBJ1-1; no clear D gene. V was pared by 3 bases and J by 7 bases, with 12 bases between. This CDR3 is built from 13 residues. The germline CDR1 and CDR2 sequences are MNHNS and SASEGT. CDR3 sequence: CASSDLGRSEAFF. The CDR3 DNA reads TGTGCCAGCAGTGACCTCGGGAGGAGTGAAGCTTTCTTT.

The genes are TRBV19 and TRBJ2-5; 9 bases match TRBD1. This CDR3 region has 14 residues. Germline CDR1 LNHDA, CDR2 SQIVND (reference sequence). The V and J ends lost 5 bases and 3 bases, in that order; junction bases with no gene match: 4. Here the CDR3 DNA reads TGTGCCAGTAGTTCGCGGACAGGGGAAGAGACCCAGTACTTC. This sequence encodes CASSSRTGEETQYF. Full variable domain (remainder filled in from reference TRBV19 and TRBJ2-5): DGGITQSPKYLFRKEGQNVTLSCEQNLNHDAMYWYRQDPGQGLRLIYYSQIVNDFQKGDIAEGYSVSREKKESFPLTVTSAQKNPTAFYLCASSSRTGEETQYFGPGTRLLVL.

J is TRBJ2-3 and V is TRBV9, with TRBD2 as a possible D gene (5 bases). The CDR3 extends over 16 amino acids. Trimming removed 4 bases from V and 4 bases from J, with 19 bases in between. The germline CDR1 and CDR2 sequences are SGDLS and YYNGEE. The CDR3 sequence is CASSSGVALFSDTQYF. The DNA for the CDR3 is TGTGCCAGCAGCTCCGGTGTAGCGTTGTTTTCAGATACGCAGTATTTT.

Within the sample, this clone is medium-sized. This specimen includes other DNA sequences encoding the same CDR3. The chain combines TRBV4-1 with TRBJ2-7; 7 nucleotides align to TRBD1. V lost 4 bases, J lost 2 bases, and 5 bases stayed unmatched. This CDR3 comprises 14 residues. The germline V gene encodes CDR1 MGHRA and CDR2 YSYEKL. The CDR3 DNA reads TGCGCCAGCAGCCCCCGGGACAGCACCTACGAGCAGTACTTC. Translation gives CASSPRDSTYEQYF.

The chain is built from TRBV13 and TRBJ2-5, with TRBD1 as a possible D gene (5 bases). Looked up from germline, CDR1 is PRHDT and CDR2 is FYEKMQ (reference sequence). V was pared by 2 bases and J by 5 bases, with 12 bases between. The CDR3 spans 14 residues. CDR3 DNA: TGTGCCAGCAGCTTACGACAGCCGTTTGAGACCCAGTACTTC. It codes for CASSLRQPFETQYF. Using reference TRBV13 and TRBJ2-5 for the parts outside the CDR3, the full variable domain is AAGVIQSPRHLIKEKRETATLKCYPIPRHDTVYWYQQGPGQDPQFLISFYEKMQSDKGSIPDRFSAQQFSDYHSELNMSSLELGDSALYFCASSLRQPFETQYFGPGTRLLVL.

This clone rates as medium-sized (0.01 to 0.1%). The J gene is TRBJ1-2, the V gene TRBV6-5, with TRBD1 matching 7 bases. The V and J ends lost 11 bases and 7 bases, in that order; junction bases with no gene match: 10. The CDR3 contains 12 residues. CDR1 is MNHEY, CDR2 SVGAGI, per germline. The chain's CDR3 is CAVTGVRGGYTF. CDR3 DNA: TGTGCCGTTACAGGGGTGCGTGGTGGCTACACCTTC.

The V call is TRBV27, the J call TRBJ2-7; weak D call: TRBD2 (5 bases). V was cut by 2 bases and J by 7 bases, with 12 bases left in between. CDR3 length: 13 amino acids. Germline V gives CDR1 MNHEY, CDR2 SMNVEV (reference sequence). CDR3 coding DNA: TGTGCCAGCAGTTTAGCCGGGCCGGGAGAGCAGTACTTC. As protein: CASSLAGPGEQYF.

The rearrangement uses TRBV5-4 and TRBJ2-1; TRBD2 agrees at 7 bases. This CDR3 has 15 amino acids. Germline V CDR1 and CDR2: SGHNT, YYREEE (reference sequence). Unmatched junction bases numbered 8, after V lost 3 bases and J lost 5 bases. CDR3 nucleotides: TGTGCCAGCAGCTATGGACTAGTCGGGCACAATGAGCAGTTCTTC. This encodes CASSYGLVGHNEQFF. Looking up the rest from reference TRBV5-4 and TRBJ2-1 gives the full variable domain: ETGVTQSPTHLIKTRGQQVTLRCSSQSGHNTVSWYQQALGQGPQFIFQYYREEENGRGNFPPRFSGLQFPNYSSELNVNALELDDSALYLCASSYGLVGHNEQFFGPGTRLTVL.

In DNA form, the CDR3 reads TGTGCCAGCAGTTTATACCGATCCGGGGGAAAGTACTTC. This encodes CASSLYRSGGKYF. The V gene is TRBV27, the J gene TRBJ2-7; tentative D call: TRBD2 (6 bases). Trimming shortened V by 1 base and J by 11 bases, and 15 bases separated the two germline ends. Germline CDR1 MNHEY, CDR2 SMNVEV (reference sequence). The CDR3 length is 13 residues.

The CDR3 DNA reads as TGTGCCAGTAGTATCGGCTACGAGCAGTACTTC. This sequence encodes CASSIGYEQYF. The rearrangement links TRBV19 to TRBJ2-7; D gene ambiguous. The CDR3 contains 11 residues. CDR1 and CDR2 from the germline V gene are LNHDA and SQIVND (reference sequence). V was cut by 3 bases and J by 3 bases, with 3 bases left in between.

This clone was seen only a few times. V gene TRBV5-5 combines with J gene TRBJ1-2; possible D gene TRBD1, 5 bases. There are 14 residues in the CDR3. Between the trimmed V and J ends, which lost 1 base and 0 bases, there was a span of 7 bases. CDR1 is SGHKS, CDR2 YYEKEE, per germline (reference sequence). CDR3 sequence reads: CASSLTGTNYGYTF. The CDR3 DNA sequence: TGTGCCAGCAGCTTGACAGGAACTAACTATGGCTACACCTTC.

A few counts support this clone. The chain carries TRBV7-6 and TRBJ2-5; D is uncertain. From germline, CDR1 is SGHVS and CDR2 FNYEAQ. This CDR3 has 13 amino acids. The V end was cut by 0 bases, the J end by 4 bases, with 6 bases between. As DNA, the CDR3 is TGTGCCAGCAGCTTAGCCCCGGGAGAGACCCAGTACTTC. Encoded protein: CASSLAPGETQYF.

The genes are TRBV28 and TRBJ2-5, with 10 bases that match TRBD1. V was clipped by 5 bases and J by 5 bases; unmatched bases: 11. The CDR3 loop spans 16 amino acids. CDR1 and CDR2 (germline): MDHEN, SYDVKM. CDR3 sequence: CASSTRDRGSWETQYF. CDR3 DNA sequence: TGTGCCAGCAGTACCCGGGACAGGGGTTCTTGGGAGACCCAGTACTTC.

A single count supports this clone. The V call is TRBV7-3, the J call TRBJ2-7, with 9 bases identical to TRBD2. Germline V gene sequence: CDR1 SGHTA, CDR2 FQGTGA. This CDR3 comprises 14 residues. The V segment lost 5 bases and the J segment 6 bases; nucleotides outside the gene matches: 8. CDR3 sequence (DNA): TGTGCCAGCAGCCCCCTGGGACTAGCTAGCGAGCAGTACTTC. It specifies CASSPLGLASEQYF.

V and J are TRBV6-1 and TRBJ2-7; 7 bases are a match to TRBD1. The ends lost 7 bases at V and 7 bases at J; junction bases unmatched: 7. The CDR3 length is 12 residues. Germline CDR1 MNHNS, CDR2 SASEGT. For the CDR3, the DNA is TGTGCCAGCAACCGGGACAGTTCGGAGCAGTACTTC. Residues: CASNRDSSEQYF.

This clone was picked up a small number of times. The chain uses TRBV25-1 and TRBJ2-5, with D maybe TRBD2 (6 bases). Germline V gene data show CDR1 as MGHDK and CDR2 as SYGVNS. CDR3 size: 14 residues. V lost 3 bases to trimming and J lost 5 bases, with 13 bases between them. CDR3 protein: CASSDWRDGETQYF. As DNA, the CDR3 is TGTGCCAGCAGTGACTGGCGGGATGGGGAGACCCAGTACTTC. The variable domain in full, completed from reference TRBV25-1 and TRBJ2-5, reads EADIYQTPRYLVIGTGKKITLECSQTMGHDKMYWYQQDPGMELHLIHYSYGVNSTEKGDLSSESTVSRIRTEHFPLTLESARPSHTSQYLCASSDWRDGETQYFGPGTRLLVL.

The chain joins TRBV10-3 to TRBJ1-4; possibly TRBD1 for D (5 bases). This CDR3 has 13 amino acids. Germline CDR1 reads ENHRY; CDR2 reads SYGVKD. The ends were cut back, 9 bases at V and 5 bases at J, with 13 bases in the middle. CDR3 nucleotide sequence: TGTGCCATAGGCCGGGACTTCAATGAAAAACTGTTTTTT. It specifies CAIGRDFNEKLFF.

The chain couples TRBV9 to TRBJ2-3; 12 nucleotides agree with TRBD2. CDR3 size: 16 residues. Germline V CDR1 and CDR2: SGDLS, YYNGEE. J gave up 0 bases and V 4 bases, and 3 bases lay outside the gene matches. The CDR3 here is CASSFGTSGSTDTQYF. The CDR3 nucleotides read TGTGCCAGCAGCTTCGGGACTAGCGGGAGCACAGATACGCAGTATTTT.

This chain links TRBV25-1 with TRBJ2-1; TRBD1 might be the D (5 bases). The CDR3 runs 17 residues. Trimming took off 1 base at V and 0 bases at J, with 13 bases between the two ends. Germline V gene lookup returns CDR1 MGHDK and CDR2 SYGVNS. CDR3 region: CASSELSRVSSYNEQFF. As DNA, the CDR3 is TGTGCCAGCAGTGAATTATCCAGGGTATCCTCCTACAATGAGCAGTTCTTC.

This clone has just a few counts. CDR3 in DNA: TGCGCCAGCAGCCAACAGCGGACCACCCCCCTCTATGGCTACACCTTC. It codes for CASSQQRTTPLYGYTF. The chain is built from TRBV4-3 and TRBJ1-2; no reliable D call. Germline V gives CDR1 LGHNA, CDR2 YSLEER. Between the trimmed V and J ends, which lost 2 bases and 4 bases, there was a span of 17 bases. The CDR3 is 16 residues long.